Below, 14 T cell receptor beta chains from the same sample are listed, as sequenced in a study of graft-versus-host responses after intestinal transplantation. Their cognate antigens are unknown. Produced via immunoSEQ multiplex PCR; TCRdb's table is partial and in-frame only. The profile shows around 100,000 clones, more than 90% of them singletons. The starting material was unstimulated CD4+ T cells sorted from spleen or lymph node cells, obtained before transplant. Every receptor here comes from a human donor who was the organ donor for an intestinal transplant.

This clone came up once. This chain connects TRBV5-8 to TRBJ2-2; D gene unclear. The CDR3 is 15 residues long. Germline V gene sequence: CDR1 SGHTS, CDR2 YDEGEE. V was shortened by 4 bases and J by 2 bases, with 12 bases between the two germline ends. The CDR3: CASSRRVGNTGELFF. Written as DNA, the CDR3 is TGTGCCAGCAGCCGAAGAGTGGGAAACACCGGGGAGCTGTTTTTT.

The CDR3 bases are TGTGCCAGCAGTACGCGACAGACAGCCCGCGCACCCCTCCACTTT. It yields the protein CASSTRQTARAPLHF. The J gene is TRBJ1-6, the V gene TRBV28; tentative D call: TRBD1 (5 bases). The germline CDR1 and CDR2 sequences are MDHEN and SYDVKM. V lost 5 bases to trimming and J lost 11 bases, with 19 bases between them. This CDR3 is 15 amino acids long.

CDR3 DNA: TGTGCCAGCGGTACTAGCGGGAGGTTCGGAAATGAGCAGTTCTTC. Its translation is CASGTSGRFGNEQFF. V and J are TRBV28 and TRBJ2-1, with 12 bases identical to TRBD2. The CDR3 runs to 15 residues. The germline CDR1 and CDR2 sequences are MDHEN and SYDVKM. V lost 8 bases, J lost 7 bases, and 9 bases stayed unmatched. The variable domain in full, completed from reference TRBV28 and TRBJ2-1, reads DVKVTQSSRYLVKRTGEKVFLECVQDMDHENMFWYRQDPGLGLRLIYFSYDVKMKEKGDIPEGYSVSREKKERFSLILESASTNQTSMYLCASGTSGRFGNEQFFGPGTRLTVL.

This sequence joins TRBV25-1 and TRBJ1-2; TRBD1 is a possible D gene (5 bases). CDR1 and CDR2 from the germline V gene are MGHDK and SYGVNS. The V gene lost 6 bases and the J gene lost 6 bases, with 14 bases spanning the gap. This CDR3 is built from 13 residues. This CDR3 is CASSLGRAHGYTF. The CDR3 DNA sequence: TGTGCCAGCAGCTTGGGCAGGGCCCATGGCTACACCTTC.

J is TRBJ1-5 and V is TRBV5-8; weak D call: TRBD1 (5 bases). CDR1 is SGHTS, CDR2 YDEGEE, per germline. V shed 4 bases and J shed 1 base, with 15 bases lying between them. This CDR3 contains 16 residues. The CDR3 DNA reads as TGTGCCAGCAGCGCCGACTCGAGGGGAAGCAATCAGCCCCAGCATTTT. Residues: CASSADSRGSNQPQHF. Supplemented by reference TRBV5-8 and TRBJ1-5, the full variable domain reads EAGVTQSPTHLIKTRGQQATLRCSPISGHTSVYWYQQALGLGLQFLLWYDEGEERNRGNFPPRFSGRQFPNYSSELNVNALELEDSALYLCASSADSRGSNQPQHFGDGTRLSIL.

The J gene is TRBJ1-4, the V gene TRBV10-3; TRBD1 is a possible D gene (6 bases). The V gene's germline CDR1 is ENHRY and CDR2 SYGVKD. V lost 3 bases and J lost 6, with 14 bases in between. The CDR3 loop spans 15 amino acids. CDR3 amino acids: CAISEFGGLDEKLFF. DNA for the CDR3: TGTGCCATCAGTGAATTCGGGGGCCTCGATGAAAAACTGTTTTTT.

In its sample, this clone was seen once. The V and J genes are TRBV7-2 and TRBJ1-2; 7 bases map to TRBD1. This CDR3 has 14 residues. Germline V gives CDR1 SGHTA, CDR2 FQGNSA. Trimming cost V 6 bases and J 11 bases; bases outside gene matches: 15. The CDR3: CASSQGGKGGWYTF. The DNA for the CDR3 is TGTGCCAGCAGTCAAGGGGGCAAAGGAGGGTGGTACACCTTC.

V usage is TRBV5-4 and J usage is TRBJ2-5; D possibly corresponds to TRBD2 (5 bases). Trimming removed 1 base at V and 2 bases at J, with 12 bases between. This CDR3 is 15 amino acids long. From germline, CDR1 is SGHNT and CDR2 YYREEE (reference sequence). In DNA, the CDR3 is TGTGCCAGCAGCTTGCAGCTCACGGGACAAGAGACCCAGTACTTC. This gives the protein CASSLQLTGQETQYF.

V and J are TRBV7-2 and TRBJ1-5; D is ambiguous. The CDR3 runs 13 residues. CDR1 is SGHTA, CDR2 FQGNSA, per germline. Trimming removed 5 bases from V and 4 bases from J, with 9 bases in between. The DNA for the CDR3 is TGTGCCAGCAGCCTAGTCCGAAATCAGCCCCAGCATTTT. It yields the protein CASSLVRNQPQHF.

CDR3 sequence reads: CASRPGVGVPEAFF. The CDR3 nucleotides are TGTGCCAGCCGACCCGGTGTGGGGGTCCCTGAAGCTTTCTTT. V and J are TRBV5-4 and TRBJ1-1; D is perhaps TRBD1 (5 bases). The CDR3 extends over 14 amino acids. The germline V gene has CDR1 SGHNT and CDR2 YYREEE (reference sequence). Between the trimmed V and J ends, which lost 7 bases and 6 bases, there was a span of 19 bases.

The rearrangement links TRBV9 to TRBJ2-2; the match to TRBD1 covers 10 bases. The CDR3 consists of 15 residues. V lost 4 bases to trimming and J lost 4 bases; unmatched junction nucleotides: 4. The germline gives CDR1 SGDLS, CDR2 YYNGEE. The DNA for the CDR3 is TGTGCCAGCAGCATAAGGACAGGGGGCACCGGGGAGCTGTTTTTT. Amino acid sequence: CASSIRTGGTGELFF.

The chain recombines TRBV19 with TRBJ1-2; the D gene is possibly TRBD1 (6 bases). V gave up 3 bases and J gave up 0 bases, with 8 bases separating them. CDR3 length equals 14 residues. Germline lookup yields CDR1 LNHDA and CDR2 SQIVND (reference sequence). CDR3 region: CASSINRANYGYTF. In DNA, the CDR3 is TGTGCCAGTAGTATTAACAGGGCTAACTATGGCTACACCTTC.

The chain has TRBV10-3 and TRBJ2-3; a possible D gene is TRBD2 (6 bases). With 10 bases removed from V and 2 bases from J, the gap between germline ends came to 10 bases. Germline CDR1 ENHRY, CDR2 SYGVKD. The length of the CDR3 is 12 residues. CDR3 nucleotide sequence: TGTGCCACCGGGGACTTCACAGATACGCAGTATTTT. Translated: CATGDFTDTQYF.

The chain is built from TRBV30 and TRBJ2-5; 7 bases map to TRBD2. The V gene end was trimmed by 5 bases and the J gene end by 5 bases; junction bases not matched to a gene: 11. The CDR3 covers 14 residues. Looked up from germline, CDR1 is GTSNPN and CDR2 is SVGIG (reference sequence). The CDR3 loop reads CAWGTRGRGETQYF. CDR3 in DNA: TGTGCCTGGGGGACTCGCGGGCGGGGGGAGACCCAGTACTTC.